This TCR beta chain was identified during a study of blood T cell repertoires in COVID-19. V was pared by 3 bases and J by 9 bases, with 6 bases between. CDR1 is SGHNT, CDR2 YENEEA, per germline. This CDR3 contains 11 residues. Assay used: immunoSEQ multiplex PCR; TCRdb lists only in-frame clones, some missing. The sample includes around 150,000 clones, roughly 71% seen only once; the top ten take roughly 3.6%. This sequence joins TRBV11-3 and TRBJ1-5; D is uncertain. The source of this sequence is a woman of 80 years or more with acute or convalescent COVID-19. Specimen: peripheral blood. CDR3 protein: CASSFGGPQHF. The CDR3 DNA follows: TGTGCCAGCAGCTTTGGAGGGCCCCAGCATTTT.